What follows are 20 T cell receptor beta chains derived from one specimen sequenced in a study of CD8 T cells in Susac syndrome (dated by TCRdb to about 2019). Receptors were amplified or captured by the immunoSEQ multiplex PCR assay. RNA was extracted using the RNeasy kit, and about 0.5 to 1 microgram was reverse transcribed with random hexamers. The public reads were quality trimmed at Q25 with fastp and then assembled into clones with MiXCR by TCRdb, keeping productive beta chains. CDR3 protein duplicates are merged, each entry listing the most common genes and DNA. The sample table lists 110,000 or so distinct CDR3 sequences, about nine tenths of them with a count of one. The ten largest clones take up 0.11% to 0.15% of the sample. The specimen sequenced was CD4+ T cells from PBMCs. These receptors were collected from a human donor in good health.

The chain uses TRBV5-6 and TRBJ2-7; D is unresolved. This CDR3 region has 14 residues. V lost 1 base and J 3 bases, leaving 11 bases between the germline ends. Germline lookup yields CDR1 SGHDT and CDR2 YYEEEE. The CDR3 sequence: CASSLRWGSYEQYF. CDR3 DNA sequence: TGTGCCAGCAGCTTGCGGTGGGGTAGCTACGAGCAGTACTTC.

The J gene is TRBJ2-3, the V gene TRBV6-5; no definite D call. Germline loops: CDR1 MNHEY, CDR2 SVGAGI. The length of the CDR3 is 14 residues. V lost 8 bases and J 0 bases, leaving 12 bases between the germline ends. In nucleotides, the CDR3 is TGTGCCAGCCAAGAGACTCGAAGCACAGATACGCAGTATTTT. Translated, it gives CASQETRSTDTQYF.

The chain carries TRBV20-1 and TRBJ2-7, with 11 bases aligning to TRBD2. Germline lookup yields CDR1 DFQATT and CDR2 SNEGSKA (reference sequence). The length of the CDR3 is 16 residues. J was trimmed by 5 bases and V by 0 bases; bases with no gene match: 9. CDR3 amino acids: CSARDPGLAVSDEQYF. For the CDR3, the DNA is TGCAGTGCTAGAGACCCGGGACTAGCGGTATCCGACGAGCAGTACTTC.

The chain couples TRBV3-1 to TRBJ1-1; D is perhaps TRBD1 (5 bases). Germline loops: CDR1 LGHDT, CDR2 YNNKEL (reference sequence). The CDR3 loop spans 11 amino acids. Trimming shortened V by 3 bases and J by 11 bases, and 10 bases separated the two germline ends. CDR3 in amino acids: CASSQVGVAFF. CDR3 in DNA: TGTGCCAGCAGCCAGGTAGGGGTCGCTTTCTTT.

The rearrangement joins TRBV6-1 to TRBJ2-7, with D unresolved. Germline CDR1 reads MNHNS; CDR2 reads SASEGT. V lost 9 bases to trimming and J lost 3 bases, with 9 bases between them. The CDR3 is 11 amino acids. CDR3 coding DNA: TGTGCCAGTCAAGAGGACTACGAGCAGTACTTC. Translation gives CASQEDYEQYF.

The chain uses TRBV12-3 or TRBV12-4 and TRBJ2-5; D perhaps matches TRBD1 (5 bases). Trimming took 5 bases from V and 5 from J, leaving 18 bases between them. The length of the CDR3 is 15 residues. CDR3 in amino acids: CASSPELEGDETQYF. The CDR3 coding sequence is TGTGCCAGCAGTCCCGAGCTGGAAGGGGATGAGACCCAGTACTTC.

V is TRBV10-2 and J is TRBJ1-6; D remains ambiguous. Germline V gene sequence: CDR1 WSHSY, CDR2 SAAADI. V lost 8 bases and J lost 10, with 18 bases in between. The CDR3 has 14 amino acids. CDR3 in DNA: TGCGCCAGCCATTCGGAGTCTGCCCGCTCACCCCTCCACTTT. It encodes CASHSESARSPLHF.

The chain has TRBV11-3 and TRBJ2-3; D possibly corresponds to TRBD2 (6 bases). The CDR3 totals 13 residues. Trimming stripped 5 bases from V and 7 bases from J, with 13 bases between. Germline lookup yields CDR1 SGHNT and CDR2 YENEEA. The CDR3 protein is CASSPSLAHTQYF. The CDR3 DNA follows: TGTGCCAGCAGCCCCTCTCTAGCGCATACGCAGTATTTT.

This chain connects TRBV5-5 to TRBJ1-1, with D tentatively TRBD1 (5 bases). The germline CDR1 and CDR2 sequences are SGHKS and YYEKEE (reference sequence). V was shortened by 2 bases and J by 5 bases, with 13 bases between the two germline ends. The CDR3 sequence is 14 residues long. CDR3 region: CASSFSWGGTEAFF. CDR3 coding DNA: TGTGCCAGCAGCTTCTCCTGGGGCGGGACTGAAGCTTTCTTT. Full variable domain (outside the CDR3, taken from reference TRBV5-5 and TRBJ1-1): DAGVTQSPTHLIKTRGQQVTLRCSPISGHKSVSWYQQVLGQGPQFIFQYYEKEERGRGNFPDRFSARQFPNYSSELNVNALLLGDSALYLCASSFSWGGTEAFFGQGTRLTVV.

This chain connects TRBV2 to TRBJ2-2, with D perhaps matching TRBD1 or TRBD2 (5 bases each). Trimming removed 9 bases at V and 2 bases at J, with 10 bases between. There are 13 residues in the CDR3. Looked up from germline, CDR1 is SNHLY and CDR2 is FYNNEI. CDR3 DNA sequence: TGTGCCAGGCTCAGGGACAACACCGGGGAGCTGTTTTTT. Translation: CARLRDNTGELFF.

The chain combines TRBV5-6 with TRBJ1-2; 7 bases are shared with TRBD1. The CDR3 runs 13 residues. Germline CDR1 is SGHDT and CDR2 is YYEEEE. Trimming cost V 4 bases and J 7 bases; bases outside gene matches: 7. The CDR3: CASSHRDSGGYTF. In DNA form, the CDR3 reads TGTGCCAGCAGCCATCGGGACAGCGGTGGCTACACCTTC.

The gene calls are TRBV3-1 and TRBJ2-5; D unresolved. Germline loops: CDR1 LGHDT, CDR2 YNNKEL (reference sequence). The V gene lost 1 base and the J gene lost 13 bases, with 13 bases spanning the gap. CDR3 length: 12 amino acids. CDR3 sequence reads: CASSQGAARGYF. CDR3 DNA: TGTGCCAGCAGCCAAGGGGCAGCGCGTGGGTACTTC.

This rearrangement joins TRBV5-1 to TRBJ2-5, with 11 bases identical to TRBD2. From germline, CDR1 is SGHRS and CDR2 YFSETQ. The ends lost 4 bases at V and 1 base at J; junction bases unmatched: 6. This CDR3 contains 16 residues. The CDR3 spells CASSPQGLAVQETQYF. The CDR3 DNA follows: TGCGCCAGCAGCCCGCAGGGACTAGCGGTCCAAGAGACCCAGTACTTC.

The chain links TRBV6-5 to TRBJ2-7; TRBD1 agrees at 10 bases. The CDR3 has 16 amino acids. Germline trimming cut 0 bases from V and 4 bases from J; bases unmatched to any gene: 6. CDR1 is MNHEY, CDR2 SVGAGI, per germline. Here the CDR3 reads CASSYSWGQGSYEQYF. The DNA for the CDR3 is TGTGCCAGCAGTTACTCTTGGGGACAGGGGTCGTACGAGCAGTACTTC.

The CDR3 nucleotides read TGTGCCAGCACCCCTTCGGACAGGGGGTCCTACGAGCAGTACTTC. It encodes CASTPSDRGSYEQYF. This chain links TRBV7-2 with TRBJ2-7; 10 positions agree with TRBD1. J was trimmed by 1 base and V by 7 bases; bases with no gene match: 7. The CDR3 runs 15 residues. CDR1 is SGHTA, CDR2 FQGNSA, per germline.

The chain employs TRBV2 and TRBJ1-2; D gene unclear. Trimming took off 7 bases at V and 1 base at J, with 10 bases between the two ends. Germline lookup yields CDR1 SNHLY and CDR2 FYNNEI. The CDR3 contains 13 residues. CDR3 DNA: TGTGCCAGCACCGGAGGTTTTAACTATGGCTACACCTTC. Its translation is CASTGGFNYGYTF.

This clonotype was counted between two and nine times. J is TRBJ1-1 and V is TRBV4-1; D unclear. Trimming removed 0 bases from V and 4 bases from J, with 12 bases in between. Germline CDR1 reads MGHRA; CDR2 reads YSYEKL. This CDR3 is built from 15 residues. The CDR3 DNA reads as TGCGCCAGCAGCCAAGACCGCCGTATAGGCACTGAAGCTTTCTTT. It codes for CASSQDRRIGTEAFF.

V gene TRBV12-3 or TRBV12-4 combines with J gene TRBJ1-3; tentative D call: TRBD1 (6 bases). The CDR3 has 15 amino acids. Trimming shortened V by 4 bases and J by 2 bases, and 12 bases separated the two germline ends. CDR3 loop: CASSSQGSAGNTIYF. CDR3 nucleotide sequence: TGTGCCAGCAGTTCACAGGGTAGCGCTGGAAACACCATATATTTT.

CDR3 protein: CASKTQGSHEQYF. CDR3 coding DNA: TGTGCCAGCAAGACTCAGGGGTCCCACGAGCAGTACTTC. This rearrangement joins TRBV27 to TRBJ2-7, with D perhaps matching TRBD1 (6 bases). The CDR3 runs 13 residues. CDR1 and CDR2 (germline): MNHEY, SMNVEV (reference sequence). Trimming shortened V by 7 bases and J by 5 bases, and 15 bases separated the two germline ends.

The J gene is TRBJ2-1, the V gene TRBV7-9; the match to TRBD2 covers 9 bases. The length of the CDR3 is 15 residues. Germline V CDR1 and CDR2: SEHNR, FQNEAQ (reference sequence). Trimming at V came to 3 bases and at J to 5 bases, leaving 5 bases not matched to a gene. The CDR3 region has the DNA TGTGCCAGCAGCTTCGGGGCTAGCGGGAACAATGAGCAGTTCTTC. Protein: CASSFGASGNNEQFF.